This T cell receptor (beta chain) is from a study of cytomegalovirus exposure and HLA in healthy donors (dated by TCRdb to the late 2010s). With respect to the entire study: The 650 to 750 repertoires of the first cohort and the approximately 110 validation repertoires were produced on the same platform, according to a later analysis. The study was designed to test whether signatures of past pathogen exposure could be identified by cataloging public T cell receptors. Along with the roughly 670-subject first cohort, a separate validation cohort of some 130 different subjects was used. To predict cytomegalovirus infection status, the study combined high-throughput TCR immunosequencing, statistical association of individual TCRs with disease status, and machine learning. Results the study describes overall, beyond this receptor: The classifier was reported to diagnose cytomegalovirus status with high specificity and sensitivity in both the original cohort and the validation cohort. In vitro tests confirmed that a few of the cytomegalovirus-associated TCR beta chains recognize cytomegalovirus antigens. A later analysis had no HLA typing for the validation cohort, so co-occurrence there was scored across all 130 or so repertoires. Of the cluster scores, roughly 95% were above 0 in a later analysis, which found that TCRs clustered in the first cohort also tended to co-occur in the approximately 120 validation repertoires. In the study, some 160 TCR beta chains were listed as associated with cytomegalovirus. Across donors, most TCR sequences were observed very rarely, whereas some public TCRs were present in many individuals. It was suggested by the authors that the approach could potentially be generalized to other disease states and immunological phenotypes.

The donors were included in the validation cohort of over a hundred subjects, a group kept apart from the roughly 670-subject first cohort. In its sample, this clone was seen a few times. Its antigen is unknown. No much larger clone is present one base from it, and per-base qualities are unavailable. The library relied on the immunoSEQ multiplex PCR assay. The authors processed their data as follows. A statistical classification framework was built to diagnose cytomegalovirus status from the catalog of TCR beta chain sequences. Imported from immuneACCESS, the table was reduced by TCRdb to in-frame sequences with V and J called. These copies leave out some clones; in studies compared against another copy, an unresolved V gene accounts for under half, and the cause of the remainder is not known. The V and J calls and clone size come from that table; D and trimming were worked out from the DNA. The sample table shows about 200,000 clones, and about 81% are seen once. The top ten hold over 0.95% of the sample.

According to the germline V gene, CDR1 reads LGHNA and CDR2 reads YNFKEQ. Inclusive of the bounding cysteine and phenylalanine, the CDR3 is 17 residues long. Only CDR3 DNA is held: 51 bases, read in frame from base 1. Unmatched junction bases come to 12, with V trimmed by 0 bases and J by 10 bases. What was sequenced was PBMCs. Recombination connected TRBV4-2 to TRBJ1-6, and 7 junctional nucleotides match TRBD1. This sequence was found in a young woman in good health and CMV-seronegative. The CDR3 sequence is CASSQDLGLQGSSPLHF. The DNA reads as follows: TGTGCCAGCAGCCAAGATCTGGGGCTACAGGGGAGCTCACCCCTCCACTTT.